This T cell receptor beta chain comes out of a study of blood T cell repertoires in COVID-19. Ages ranged from roughly 18 to 100 years, with residence in around 24 US areas. Participants were placed into cohorts based on the clinical history they reported. The CDR3 is 15 residues long. V lost 2 bases to trimming and J lost 5 bases; unmatched junction nucleotides: 9. CDR1 is SGHRS, CDR2 YFSETQ, per germline. Authors' processing steps: The assay estimated nucleated cells by amplifying reference gene primers. The assay was immunoSEQ multiplex PCR, and TCRdb's table has in-frame clones only and misses some. V, J and clone size are those of that table, while D and trimming were read from the DNA. The sample comprises a few hundred thousand clones, around nine tenths of which are singletons, and approximately 1% rests with the top ten.

The sample taken for sequencing was PBMCs or T cells enriched from blood (not recorded which). The clonotype comes from a woman younger than 45 who had been exposed to COVID-19. The chain carries TRBV5-1 and TRBJ1-1; the match to TRBD1 covers 7 bases. The CDR3 coding sequence is TGCGCCAGCAGCTTCTTCGACCGCAGGGGGACTGAAGCTTTCTTT. This codes for CASSFFDRRGTEAFF.